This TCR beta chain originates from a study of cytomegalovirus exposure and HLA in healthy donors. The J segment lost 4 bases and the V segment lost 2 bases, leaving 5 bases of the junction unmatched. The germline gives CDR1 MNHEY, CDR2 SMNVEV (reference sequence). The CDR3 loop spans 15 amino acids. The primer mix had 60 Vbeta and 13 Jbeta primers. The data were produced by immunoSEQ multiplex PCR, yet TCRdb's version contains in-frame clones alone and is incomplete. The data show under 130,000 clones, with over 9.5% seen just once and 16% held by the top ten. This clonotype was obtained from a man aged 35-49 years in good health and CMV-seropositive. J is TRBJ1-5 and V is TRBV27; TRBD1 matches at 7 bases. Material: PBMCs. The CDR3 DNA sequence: TGTGCCAGCAGTTTAAACTCGGGACAGAATCAGCCCCAGCATTTT. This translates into CASSLNSGQNQPQHF.